This TCR beta chain was recorded in a study of neurological immune-mediated disorders. Study-wide findings and caveats: Private repertoires in all groups were suggested by the absence of shared CDR3 amino acid sequences among expanded clones across subjects. HTLV-1-associated myelopathy ranked highest for TCR clonal expansion and multiple sclerosis lowest, beneath healthy controls.

This CDR3 has 13 amino acids. Trimming took 8 bases from V and 0 from J, leaving 9 bases between them. Looked up from germline, CDR1 is SGHRS and CDR2 is YFSETQ. This sample's time point: longitudinal time-point 3. It was from 2 million PBMCs stored at -80 C that the unsorted libraries were obtained. A 10-nucleotide random UMI tagged transcripts in template-switch 5'RACE cDNA synthesis. Using its own MiXCR run on the 5' RACE reads, TCRdb lists one record per CDR3 protein. The sample contains roughly 48,000 distinct CDR3 sequences, 12% of which appear only once. A note on this clonotype: What it binds is unknown.

The TCR was taken from a male donor with HTLV-1-associated myelopathy (HAM/TSP). The J gene is TRBJ1-3, the V gene TRBV5-1; TRBD1 might be the D (5 bases). The specimen was PBMCs. In DNA form, the CDR3 reads TGCGCCAGTAAAAGGGGCTCTGGAAACACCATATATTTT. Translation: CASKRGSGNTIYF.